The 9 T cell receptor beta chains given below trace back to one sample, sequenced in a study of T cell responses to AZD1222 COVID-19 vaccine. Method: immunoSEQ multiplex PCR; TCRdb's copy keeps in-frame clones and lacks some. Of 120,000 to 150,000 clones in the sample, 88% are singletons; the top ten hold more than 12%. Sequencing used peripheral blood, obtained on day 0 of AZD1222 vaccination. The receptors here all came from an adult in good health.

This chain uses TRBV4-2 with TRBJ1-1; the match to TRBD1 covers 7 bases. The CDR3 runs to 15 residues. Per germline, CDR1 LGHNA and CDR2 YNFKEQ. V lost 8 bases to trimming and J lost 8 bases; unmatched junction nucleotides: 17. The CDR3 nucleotides are TGTGCCAGCTCGAGGCGCGCCAAACCGGGACAGGAAGCTTTCTTT. The encoded protein is CASSRRAKPGQEAFF.

This rearrangement joins TRBV20-1 to TRBJ1-1; 8 bases align to TRBD1. After removal of 3 bases from V and 7 bases from J, the junction contained 13 bases not matched to a gene. This CDR3 has 15 amino acids. Germline lookup yields CDR1 DFQATT and CDR2 SNEGSKA (reference sequence). Written as DNA, the CDR3 is TGCAGTGCTAGTAGCCCCGCAGGGGGCCTCGTTGAAGCTTTCTTT. Translation gives CSASSPAGGLVEAFF.

V is TRBV30 and J is TRBJ1-2; D unresolved. Trimming stripped 2 bases from V and 7 bases from J, with 14 bases between. The CDR3 spans 13 residues. Germline CDR1 and CDR2: GTSNPN and SVGIG (reference sequence). CDR3 region: CAWSSGPAGGYTF. CDR3 bases: TGTGCCTGGAGTTCCGGGCCTGCGGGTGGCTACACCTTC.

The chain couples TRBV5-1 to TRBJ2-2; TRBD1 matches at 10 bases. The germline CDR1 and CDR2 sequences are SGHRS and YFSETQ. Germline trimming cut 0 bases from V and 8 bases from J; bases unmatched to any gene: 4. This CDR3 region has 15 residues. The CDR3 spells CASSLEGQGLGELFF. CDR3 DNA: TGCGCCAGCAGCTTGGAGGGACAGGGGCTAGGGGAGCTGTTTTTT.

This chain links TRBV5-3 with TRBJ1-1; D remains unclear. TRBV5-3 is classed as an ORF, of uncertain function. V lost 1 base, J lost 2 bases, and 6 bases lay in between. There are 13 residues in the CDR3. CDR3 DNA: TGTGCCAGAAGCTTGAAAGCCAACACTGAAGCTTTCTTT. This encodes CARSLKANTEAFF.

This chain links TRBV7-2 with TRBJ1-2; no clear D gene. The germline V and J ends were trimmed by 1 base and 4 bases, with 10 bases remaining between them. CDR1 is SGHTA and CDR2 is FQGNSA in the germline V gene. The CDR3 spans 14 residues. The DNA of the CDR3 is TGTGCCAGCAGCTTAGTTAGGGTTGGCTATGGCTACACCTTC. This translates into CASSLVRVGYGYTF.

The rearrangement links TRBV9 to TRBJ1-1, with no clear D. Germline-derived CDR1 and CDR2 are SGDLS and YYNGEE. Trimming removed 3 bases from V and 1 base from J, with 7 bases in between. The CDR3 spans 13 residues. The CDR3, as DNA: TGTGCCAGCAGCGCCACAGCGAACACTGAAGCTTTCTTT. As protein: CASSATANTEAFF.

This chain uses TRBV27 with TRBJ1-1, with D tentatively TRBD1 (6 bases). The CDR3 contains 17 residues. Germline lookup yields CDR1 MNHEY and CDR2 SMNVEV (reference sequence). Trimming cost V 5 bases and J 5 bases, with 24 bases left between them. The CDR3 reads CASSQRPRGLKGTEAFF. CDR3 in DNA: TGTGCCAGCAGTCAAAGGCCCAGGGGCCTCAAGGGGACTGAAGCTTTCTTT.

Regarding this clone: At the DNA level, this CDR3 is encoded by other sequences in the same sample as well. This sequence joins TRBV20-1 and TRBJ2-7; no firm D call. Trimming left V 5 bases short and J 1 base short, with 3 bases between. The CDR3 totals 10 residues. Germline V lookup: CDR1 DFQATT, CDR2 SNEGSKA (reference sequence). CDR3 coding DNA: TGCAGTGCTGGTTCCTACGAGCAGTACTTC. Its translation is CSAGSYEQYF.